The sequence of this TCR beta chain was determined in a study of blood T cell repertoires in COVID-19 (dated by TCRdb to the early 2020s). About the study as a whole: Samples covering the acute and convalescent phases of COVID-19 were provided by collaborators in the United States, Italy and Spain. The material from the prospective study consisted of cDNA or gDNA derived from T cells, B-cell-depleted T cells, or PBMCs. Deeply sampled blood TCRbeta repertoires from subjects exposed to, actively infected with, or recovered from COVID-19 were included in the dataset. The repertoires were released in a freely available public database intended as a resource for research on the immune response to SARS-CoV-2. The samples were drawn from two sources: the first 160 participants of the ongoing ImmuneRACE study, and fewer than 1,500 subjects contributed by 6 global collaborators. A de-identified subject ID, COVID-19 status, age in years and sex were almost always included in the sample metadata. HLA class I and class II types, where available, came from metadata supplied by the sample provider rather than from assay-based typing.

The CDR3, from cysteine to phenylalanine, totals 15 residues. The CDR3 DNA has 45 bases and is translated from base 1. Clipping removes 7 bases from V and 2 bases from J, with 11 as the unmatched junction base count. The germline V gene supplies CDR1 SNHLY and CDR2 FYNNEI. TCRbeta CDR3 regions were amplified from genomic DNA using the immunoSEQ Assay, a bias-controlled multiplex PCR. For the original study's pipeline: Within the assay, amplification of reference gene primers was used to estimate how many nucleated cells each sample contained. To quantify the absolute abundance of each unique TCRbeta CDR3 rearrangement, sequence reads were collapsed and filtered. For each sample, productive Simpson clonality was calculated as the square root of Simpson's diversity index over productive rearrangements. As stored in TCRdb, this immuneACCESS dataset retains in-frame rearrangements with V and J assigned. A fraction of the clones does not appear; measured against another copy, unresolved V genes explain less than half of the discrepancy, and the remainder lacks a known reason. V and J calls and clone size are copied from that table; D and trimming were computed from the DNA. This sample lists 240,000 or so clones; around 86% were detected once. Together, the top ten hold approximately 13% of the sample.

On the study overall, not on this receptor specifically: The quantity of clinical and demographic metadata differed by source and by participant and was supplied without curation.

A remark on this clone: What antigen it recognizes has not been identified. Nothing much larger sits one base from this clone, and base qualities are not available.

Whole blood was collected in K2EDTA tubes by collaborating institutions according to the institutions' own protocols. For TCRbeta analysis, collaborators shipped samples in one of three forms: frozen whole blood, isolated PBMCs, or DNA extracted from either of those sample types. The clonotype comes from a man older than 75 with acute or convalescent COVID-19. Source material: peripheral blood. The rearranged chain carries TRBV2 and TRBJ2-7; TRBD1 aligns with 7 central bases. The CDR3 loop reads CASTPLGTEPYEQYF. The bases are TGTGCCAGCACCCCGCTTGGGACAGAGCCCTACGAGCAGTACTTC.